This TCR beta chain appears in the sequencing data of a study of blood T cell repertoires in COVID-19. Study-wide background: The cDNA or gDNA used as material had been derived from T cells, B-cell-depleted T cells, or PBMCs.

Original processing notes: How many nucleated cells were present was estimated from reference gene primer amplification. This table comes from immunoSEQ multiplex PCR, and its TCRdb copy is limited to in-frame clones, with some not included. That table gives V, J and clone size, and the DNA gave D and trimming. Here the sample spans about 350,000 clones, 88% being singletons. Those who participated ranged in age from about 18 to 89 years and resided in under 25 US areas. Participants reported their clinical history, and cohort assignment relied on those reports. This receptor was obtained from a woman younger than 45 who had been exposed to COVID-19. The material sequenced was PBMCs or T cells enriched from blood (not recorded which).

The CDR3 loop is CAISPGQLSNTEAFF. The CDR3 bases are TGTGCCATCAGCCCGGGACAGCTAAGCAACACTGAAGCTTTCTTT. The chain recombines TRBV10-3 with TRBJ1-1, with 7 bases that match TRBD1. Trimming removed 6 bases from V and 2 bases from J; junction bases left unmatched: 9. Germline lookup yields CDR1 ENHRY and CDR2 SYGVKD. The CDR3 is 15 amino acids.